This T cell receptor beta chain derives from a study of identical twins. This clonotype was recorded only once. Deletions cut 3 bases from V and 9 bases from J, with 18 bases between. Germline V gene lookup returns CDR1 MGHRA and CDR2 YSYEKL. CDR3 length: 15 amino acids. TCRdb used MiXCR to reprocess the 5' RACE reads, holding one entry per CDR3 protein. Of 1.5 million to 2 million distinct CDR3 sequences in the sample, roughly a third are singletons; the top ten hold more than 0.25%. Sequences were obtained from cord blood. The chain links TRBV4-1 to TRBJ2-1, with D tentatively TRBD1 (5 bases). This receptor was identified in a newborn girl in good health. The CDR3 sequence: CASSHGRGLDSEQFF. CDR3 DNA sequence: TGCGCCAGCAGCCATGGACGTGGGCTCGACAGTGAGCAGTTCTTC.